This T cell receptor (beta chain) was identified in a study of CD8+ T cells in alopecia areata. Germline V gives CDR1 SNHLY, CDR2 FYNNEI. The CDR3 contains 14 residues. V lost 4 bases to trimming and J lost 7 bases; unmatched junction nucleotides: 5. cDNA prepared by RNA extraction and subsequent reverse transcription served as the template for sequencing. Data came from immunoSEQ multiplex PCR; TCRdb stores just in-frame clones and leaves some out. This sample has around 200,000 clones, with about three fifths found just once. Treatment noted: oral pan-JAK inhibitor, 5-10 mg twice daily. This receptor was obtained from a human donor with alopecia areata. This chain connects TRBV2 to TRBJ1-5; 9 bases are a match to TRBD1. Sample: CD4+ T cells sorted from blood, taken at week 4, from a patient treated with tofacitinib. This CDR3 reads CASSGTGGEQPQHF. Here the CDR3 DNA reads TGTGCCAGCAGTGGAACAGGGGGCGAGCAGCCCCAGCATTTT.